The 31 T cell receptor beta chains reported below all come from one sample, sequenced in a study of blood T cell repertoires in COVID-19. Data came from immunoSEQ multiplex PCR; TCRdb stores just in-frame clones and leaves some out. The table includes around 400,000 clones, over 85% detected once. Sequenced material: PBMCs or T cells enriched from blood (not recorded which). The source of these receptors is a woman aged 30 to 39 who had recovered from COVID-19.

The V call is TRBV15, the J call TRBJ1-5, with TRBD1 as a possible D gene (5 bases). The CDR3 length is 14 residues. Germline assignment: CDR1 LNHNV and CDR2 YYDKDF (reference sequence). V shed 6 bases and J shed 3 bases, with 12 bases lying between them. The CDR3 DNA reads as TGTGCCACCAGAGATCACAGGAACAATCAGCCCCAGCATTTT. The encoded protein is CATRDHRNNQPQHF.

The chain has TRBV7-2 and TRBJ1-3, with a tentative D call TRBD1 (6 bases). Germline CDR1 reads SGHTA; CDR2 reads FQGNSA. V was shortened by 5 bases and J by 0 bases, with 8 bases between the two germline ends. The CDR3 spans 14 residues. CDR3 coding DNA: TGTGCCAGCAGCGCCAGGGGCTCTGGAAACACCATATATTTT. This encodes CASSARGSGNTIYF.

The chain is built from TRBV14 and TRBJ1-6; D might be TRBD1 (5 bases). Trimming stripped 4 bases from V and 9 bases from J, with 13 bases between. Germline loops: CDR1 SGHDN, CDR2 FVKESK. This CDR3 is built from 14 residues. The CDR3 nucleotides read TGTGCCAGCAGCCGGGGCACCAGGACTTCACCCCTCCACTTT. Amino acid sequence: CASSRGTRTSPLHF.

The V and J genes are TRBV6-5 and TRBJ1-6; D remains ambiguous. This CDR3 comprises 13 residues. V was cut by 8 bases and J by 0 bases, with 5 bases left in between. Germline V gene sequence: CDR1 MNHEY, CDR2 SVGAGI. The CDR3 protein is CASWSSYNSPLHF. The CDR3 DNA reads TGTGCCAGCTGGAGCTCCTATAATTCACCCCTCCACTTT.

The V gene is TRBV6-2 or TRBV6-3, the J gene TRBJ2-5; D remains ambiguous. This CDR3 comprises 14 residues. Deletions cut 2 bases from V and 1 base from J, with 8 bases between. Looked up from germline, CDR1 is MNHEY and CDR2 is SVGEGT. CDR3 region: CASSYTAVQETQYF. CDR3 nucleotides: TGTGCCAGCAGTTACACGGCGGTCCAAGAGACCCAGTACTTC.

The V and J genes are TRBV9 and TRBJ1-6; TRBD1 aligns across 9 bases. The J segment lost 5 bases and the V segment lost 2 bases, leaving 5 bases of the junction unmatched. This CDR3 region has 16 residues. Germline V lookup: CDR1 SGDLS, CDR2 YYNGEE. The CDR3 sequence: CASSVGQGRDNSPLHF. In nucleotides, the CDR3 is TGTGCCAGCAGCGTTGGACAGGGGAGGGATAATTCACCCCTCCACTTT.

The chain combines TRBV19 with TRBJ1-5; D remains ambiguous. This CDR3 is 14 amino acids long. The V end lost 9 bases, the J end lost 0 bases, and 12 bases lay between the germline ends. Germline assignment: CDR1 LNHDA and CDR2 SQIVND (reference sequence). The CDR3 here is CASQDFYSNQPQHF. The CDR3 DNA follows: TGTGCCAGCCAGGATTTCTATAGCAATCAGCCCCAGCATTTT.

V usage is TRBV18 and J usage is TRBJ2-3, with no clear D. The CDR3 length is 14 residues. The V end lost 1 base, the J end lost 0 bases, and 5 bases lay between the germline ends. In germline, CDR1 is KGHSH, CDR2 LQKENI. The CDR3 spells CASSPRESTDTQYF. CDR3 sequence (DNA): TGTGCCAGCTCACCACGCGAGAGCACAGATACGCAGTATTTT.

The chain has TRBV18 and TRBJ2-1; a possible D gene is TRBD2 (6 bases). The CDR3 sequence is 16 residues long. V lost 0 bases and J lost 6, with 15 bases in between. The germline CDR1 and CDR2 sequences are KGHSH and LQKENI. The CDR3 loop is CASSPPRDLPSNEQFF. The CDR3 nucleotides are TGTGCCAGCTCACCACCGCGGGATTTACCCTCCAATGAGCAGTTCTTC.

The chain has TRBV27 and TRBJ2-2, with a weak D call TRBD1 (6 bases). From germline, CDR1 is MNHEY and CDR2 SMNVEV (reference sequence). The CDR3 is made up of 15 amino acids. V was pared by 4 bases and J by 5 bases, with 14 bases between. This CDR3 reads CASSSQGWGTGELFF. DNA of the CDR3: TGTGCCAGCAGTTCTCAGGGGTGGGGAACCGGGGAGCTGTTTTTT.

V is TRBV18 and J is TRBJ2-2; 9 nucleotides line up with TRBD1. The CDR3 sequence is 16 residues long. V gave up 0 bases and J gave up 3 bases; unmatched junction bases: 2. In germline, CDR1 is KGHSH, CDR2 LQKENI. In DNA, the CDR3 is TGTGCCAGCTCACCACCGGGACAGGGTGACACCGGGGAGCTGTTTTTT. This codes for CASSPPGQGDTGELFF.

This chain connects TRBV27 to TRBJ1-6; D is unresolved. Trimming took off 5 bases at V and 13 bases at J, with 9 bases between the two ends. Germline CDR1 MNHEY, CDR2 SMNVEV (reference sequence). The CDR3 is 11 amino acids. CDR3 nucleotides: TGTGCCAGCAGTCCCTCGTCGCCCCTCCACTTT. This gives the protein CASSPSSPLHF.

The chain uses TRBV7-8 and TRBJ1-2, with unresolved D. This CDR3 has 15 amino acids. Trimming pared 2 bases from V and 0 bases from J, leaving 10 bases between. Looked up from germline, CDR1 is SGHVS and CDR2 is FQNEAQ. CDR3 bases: TGTGCCAGCAGCTTATACGGCGGGGCTAACTATGGCTACACCTTC. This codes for CASSLYGGANYGYTF. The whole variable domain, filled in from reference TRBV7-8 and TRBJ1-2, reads GAGVSQSPRYKVAKRGQDVALRCDPISGHVSLFWYQQALGQGPEFLTYFQNEAQLDKSGLPSDRFFAERPEGSVSTLKIQRTQQEDSAVYLCASSLYGGANYGYTFGSGTRLTVV.

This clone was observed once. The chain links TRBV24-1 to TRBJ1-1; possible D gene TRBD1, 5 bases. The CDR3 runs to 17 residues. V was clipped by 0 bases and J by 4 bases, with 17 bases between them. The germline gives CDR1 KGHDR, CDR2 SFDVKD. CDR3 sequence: CATSDLGQGGKSTEAFF. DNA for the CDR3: TGTGCCACCAGTGATTTGGGGCAGGGAGGAAAAAGCACTGAAGCTTTCTTT.

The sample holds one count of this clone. The CDR3 DNA reads as TGTGCCAGCAGTTCCGTTCTTTTGTCTAGCACAGATACGCAGTATTTT. It encodes CASSSVLLSSTDTQYF. V gene TRBV27 combines with J gene TRBJ2-3; unclear D gene. V lost 4 bases and J lost 0, with 14 bases in between. This CDR3 region has 16 residues. Germline values: CDR1 MNHEY, CDR2 SMNVEV (reference sequence).

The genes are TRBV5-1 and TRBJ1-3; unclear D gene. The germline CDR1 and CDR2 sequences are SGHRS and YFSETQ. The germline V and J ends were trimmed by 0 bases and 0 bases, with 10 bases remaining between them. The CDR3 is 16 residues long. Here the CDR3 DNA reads TGCGCCAGCAGCTTGGACAGTTTCCCCTCTGGAAACACCATATATTTT. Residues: CASSLDSFPSGNTIYF.

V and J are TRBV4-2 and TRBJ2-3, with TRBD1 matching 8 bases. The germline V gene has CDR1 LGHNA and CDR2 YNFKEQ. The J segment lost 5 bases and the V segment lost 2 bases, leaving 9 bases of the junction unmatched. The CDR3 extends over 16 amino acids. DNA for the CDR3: TGTGCCAGCAGCCAATCACTTGGGACAGGCCGAGATACGCAGTATTTT. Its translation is CASSQSLGTGRDTQYF.

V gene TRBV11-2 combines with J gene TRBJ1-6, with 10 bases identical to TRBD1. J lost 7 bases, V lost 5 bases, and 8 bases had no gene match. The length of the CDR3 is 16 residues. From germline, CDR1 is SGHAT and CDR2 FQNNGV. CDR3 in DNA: TGTGCCAGCAGCGCCTCGGGACAGGGGCTCAATTCACCCCTCCACTTT. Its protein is CASSASGQGLNSPLHF.

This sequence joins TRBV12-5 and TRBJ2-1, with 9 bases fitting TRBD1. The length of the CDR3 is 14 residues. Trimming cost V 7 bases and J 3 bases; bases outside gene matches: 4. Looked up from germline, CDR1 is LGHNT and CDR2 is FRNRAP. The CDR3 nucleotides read TGTGCTAGTGCCCTGGACAGGGGCTACAATGAGCAGTTCTTC. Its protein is CASALDRGYNEQFF.

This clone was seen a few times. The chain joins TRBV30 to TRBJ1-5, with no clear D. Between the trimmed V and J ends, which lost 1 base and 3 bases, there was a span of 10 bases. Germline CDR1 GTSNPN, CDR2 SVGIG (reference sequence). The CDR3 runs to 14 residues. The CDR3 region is CAWSGGQHNQPQHF. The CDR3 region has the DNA TGTGCCTGGAGTGGCGGGCAGCACAATCAGCCCCAGCATTTT.

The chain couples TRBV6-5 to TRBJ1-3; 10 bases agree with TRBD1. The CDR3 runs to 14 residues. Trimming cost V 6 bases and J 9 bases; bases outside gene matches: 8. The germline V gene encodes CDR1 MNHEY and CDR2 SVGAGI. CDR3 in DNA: TGTGCCAGCAGGCACCGGGACAGGGGAGGCACCATATATTTT. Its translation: CASRHRDRGGTIYF.

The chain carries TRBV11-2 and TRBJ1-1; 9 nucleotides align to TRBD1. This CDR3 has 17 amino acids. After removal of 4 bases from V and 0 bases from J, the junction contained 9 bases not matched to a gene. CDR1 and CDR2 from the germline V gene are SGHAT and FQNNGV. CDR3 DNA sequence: TGTGCCAGCAGCTCGAACAGGGGGCAGTTGGTGAACACTGAAGCTTTCTTT. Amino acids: CASSSNRGQLVNTEAFF.

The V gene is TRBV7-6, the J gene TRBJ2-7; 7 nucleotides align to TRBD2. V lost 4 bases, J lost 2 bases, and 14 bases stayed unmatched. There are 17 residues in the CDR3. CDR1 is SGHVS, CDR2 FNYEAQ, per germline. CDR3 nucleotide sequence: TGTGCCAGCAGCTCGTGGGTGGCTAGCGGATTCGCCTACGAGCAGTACTTC. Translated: CASSSWVASGFAYEQYF.

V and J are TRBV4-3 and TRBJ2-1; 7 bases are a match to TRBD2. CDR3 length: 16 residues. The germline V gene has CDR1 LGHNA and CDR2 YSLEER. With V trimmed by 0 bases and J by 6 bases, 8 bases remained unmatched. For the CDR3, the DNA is TGCGCCAGCAGCCAAGAAAGGAGCGGGGCCCTCAATGAGCAGTTCTTC. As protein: CASSQERSGALNEQFF.

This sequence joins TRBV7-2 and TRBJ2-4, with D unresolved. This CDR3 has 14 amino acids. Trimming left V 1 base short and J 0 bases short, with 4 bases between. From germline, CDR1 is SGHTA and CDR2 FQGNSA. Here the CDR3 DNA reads TGTGCCAGCAGCTTAGTAGTAGCCAAAAACATTCAGTACTTC. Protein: CASSLVVAKNIQYF.

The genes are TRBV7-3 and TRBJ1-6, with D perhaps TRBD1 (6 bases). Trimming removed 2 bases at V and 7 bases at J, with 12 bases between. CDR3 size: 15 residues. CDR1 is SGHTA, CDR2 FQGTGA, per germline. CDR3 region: CASSLGPGANSPLHF. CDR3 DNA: TGTGCCAGCAGCTTAGGGCCAGGGGCGAATTCACCCCTCCACTTT.

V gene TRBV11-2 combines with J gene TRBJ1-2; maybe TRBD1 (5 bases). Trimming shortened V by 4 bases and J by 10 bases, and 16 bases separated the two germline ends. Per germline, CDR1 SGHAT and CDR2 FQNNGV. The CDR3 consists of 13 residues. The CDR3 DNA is TGTGCCAGCAGCTCCGAGGTAGGGGCCGACTACACCTTC. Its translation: CASSSEVGADYTF.

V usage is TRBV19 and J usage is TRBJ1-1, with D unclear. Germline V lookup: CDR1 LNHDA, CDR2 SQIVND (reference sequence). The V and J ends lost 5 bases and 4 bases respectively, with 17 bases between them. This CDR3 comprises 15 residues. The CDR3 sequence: CASSPNGRSRTEAFF. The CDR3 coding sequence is TGTGCCAGTAGTCCCAACGGGAGAAGTCGCACTGAAGCTTTCTTT.

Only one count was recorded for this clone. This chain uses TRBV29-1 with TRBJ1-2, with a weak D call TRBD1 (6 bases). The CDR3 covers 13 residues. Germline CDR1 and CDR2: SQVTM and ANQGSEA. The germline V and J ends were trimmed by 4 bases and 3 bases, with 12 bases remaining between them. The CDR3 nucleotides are TGCAGCGTTGGCCGACAGGCAGACTATGGCTACACCTTC. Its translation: CSVGRQADYGYTF.

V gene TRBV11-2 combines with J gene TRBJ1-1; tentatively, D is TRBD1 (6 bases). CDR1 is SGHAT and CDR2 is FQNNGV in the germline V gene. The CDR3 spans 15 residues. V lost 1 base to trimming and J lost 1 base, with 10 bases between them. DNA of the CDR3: TGTGCCAGCAGCTTAGGGGGACACCCGAACACTGAAGCTTTCTTT. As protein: CASSLGGHPNTEAFF. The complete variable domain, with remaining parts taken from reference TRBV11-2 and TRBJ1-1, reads EAGVAQSPRYKIIEKRQSVAFWCNPISGHATLYWYQQILGQGPKLLIQFQNNGVVDDSQLPKDRFSAERLKGVDSTLKIQPAKLEDSAVYLCASSLGGHPNTEAFFGQGTRLTVV.

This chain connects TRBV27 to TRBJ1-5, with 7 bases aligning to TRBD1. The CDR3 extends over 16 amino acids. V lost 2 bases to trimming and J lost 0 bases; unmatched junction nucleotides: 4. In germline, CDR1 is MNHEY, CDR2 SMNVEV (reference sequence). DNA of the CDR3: TGTGCCAGCAGTTTAGGGACAGAGATTAGCAATCAGCCCCAGCATTTT. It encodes CASSLGTEISNQPQHF.